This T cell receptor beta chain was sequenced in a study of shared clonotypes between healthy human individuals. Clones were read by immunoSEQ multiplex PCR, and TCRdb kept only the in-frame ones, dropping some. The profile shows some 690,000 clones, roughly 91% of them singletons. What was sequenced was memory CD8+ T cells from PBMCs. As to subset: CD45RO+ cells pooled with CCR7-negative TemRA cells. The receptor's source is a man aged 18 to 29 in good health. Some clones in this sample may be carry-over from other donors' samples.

In nucleotides, the CDR3 is TGTGCCAGCAGCCCGCGGACAGGGACCTACGAGCAGTACTTC. This codes for CASSPRTGTYEQYF. This chain links TRBV7-8 with TRBJ2-7; 8 bases agree with TRBD1. CDR1 is SGHVS, CDR2 FQNEAQ, per germline. V shed 5 bases and J 2 bases; nucleotides not matched to a gene: 5. The CDR3 is 14 amino acids.